Reported below is one TCR beta chain. Its antigen is unidentified. This entry belongs to a study of PD-1 blockade in classical Hodgkin lymphoma. The study's findings and limits: Nivolumab initiation under 1 year post-ASCT meant exclusion. Patients with a complete response exhibited baseline diversity comparable to newly diagnosed patients. Diminished baseline TCR diversity has been reported in newly diagnosed patients relative to healthy donors.

After autologous stem cell transplantation all patients relapsed, and prior brentuximab vedotin exposure differed between cohorts. Generated by immunoSEQ multiplex PCR, the TCRdb table keeps only in-frame clones and is missing some. Among roughly 47,000 clones listed, less than 85% were seen once. The source is a human donor with classical Hodgkin lymphoma. The source was peripheral blood mononuclear cells (PBMCs), collected before the second cycle of nivolumab.

The CDR3 sequence is CASSPTQLASYEQYF. CDR3 in DNA: TGCGCCAGCAGCCCAACCCAACTCGCTTCCTACGAGCAGTACTTC. V usage is TRBV4-1 and J usage is TRBJ2-7; D is undetermined. This CDR3 spans 15 amino acids. The ends were cut back, 4 bases at V and 1 base at J, with 14 bases in the middle. CDR1 is MGHRA and CDR2 is YSYEKL in the germline V gene.